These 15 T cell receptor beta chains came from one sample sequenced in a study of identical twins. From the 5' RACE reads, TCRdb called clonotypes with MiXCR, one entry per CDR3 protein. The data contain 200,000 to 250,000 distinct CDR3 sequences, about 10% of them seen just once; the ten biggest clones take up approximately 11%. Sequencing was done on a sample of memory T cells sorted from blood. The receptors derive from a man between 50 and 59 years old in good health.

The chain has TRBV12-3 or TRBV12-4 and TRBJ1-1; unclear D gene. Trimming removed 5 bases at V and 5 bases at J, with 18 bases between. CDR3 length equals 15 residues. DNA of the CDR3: TGTGCCAGCAGTGCGCGGAGCGGAAGTTCGACTGAAGCTTTCTTT. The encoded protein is CASSARSGSSTEAFF.

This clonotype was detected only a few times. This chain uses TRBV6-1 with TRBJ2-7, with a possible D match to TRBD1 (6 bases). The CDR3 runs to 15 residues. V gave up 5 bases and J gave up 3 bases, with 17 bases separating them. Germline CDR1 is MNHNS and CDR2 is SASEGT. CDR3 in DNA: TGTGCCAGCAGTAGAGACAGGAGAGTAATCTACGAGCAGTACTTC. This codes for CASSRDRRVIYEQYF.

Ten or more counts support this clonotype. DNA of the CDR3: TGTGCCAGCTGGGGAGAGAGGGGATTAAAGACCCAGTACTTC. Its protein is CASWGERGLKTQYF. The chain carries TRBV28 and TRBJ2-5; tentatively, D is TRBD1 or TRBD2 (5 bases each). Germline CDR1 is MDHEN and CDR2 is SYDVKM. Trimming pared 8 bases from V and 6 bases from J, leaving 19 bases between. The CDR3 loop spans 14 amino acids.

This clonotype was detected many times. CDR3 sequence: CASSYSRQGAYNEQFF. CDR3 sequence (DNA): TGTGCCAGCAGTTACTCCCGACAGGGGGCCTACAATGAGCAGTTCTTC. The genes are TRBV6-2 or TRBV6-3 and TRBJ2-1, with TRBD1 matching 9 bases. CDR3 length: 16 residues. The V and J ends lost 0 bases and 2 bases, in that order; junction bases with no gene match: 2. CDR1 and CDR2 (germline): MNHEY, SVGEGT.

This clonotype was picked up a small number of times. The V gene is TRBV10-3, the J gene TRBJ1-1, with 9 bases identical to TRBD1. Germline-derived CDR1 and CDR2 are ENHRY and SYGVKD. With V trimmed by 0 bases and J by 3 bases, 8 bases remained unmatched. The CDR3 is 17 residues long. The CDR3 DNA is TGTGCCATCAGTGAGTCGAGAGGACAGGGGCGGGACACTGAAGCTTTCTTT. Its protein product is CAISESRGQGRDTEAFF.

This chain's CDR3 is CASSGGLAGEQYF. The CDR3 bases are TGTGCCAGCAGCGGGGGACTAGCGGGCGAGCAGTACTTC. This chain joins TRBV5-6 and TRBJ2-7, with 12 positions matching TRBD2. CDR1 and CDR2 from the germline V gene are SGHDT and YYEEEE. Unmatched junction bases numbered 2, after V lost 4 bases and J lost 6 bases. The CDR3 loop spans 13 amino acids.

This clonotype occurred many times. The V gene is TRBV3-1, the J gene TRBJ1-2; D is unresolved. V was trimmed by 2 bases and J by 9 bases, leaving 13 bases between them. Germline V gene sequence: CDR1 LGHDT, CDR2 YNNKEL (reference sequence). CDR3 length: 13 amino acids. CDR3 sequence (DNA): TGTGCCAGCAGCCAACGATCATCAAGGAGCTACACCTTC. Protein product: CASSQRSSRSYTF.

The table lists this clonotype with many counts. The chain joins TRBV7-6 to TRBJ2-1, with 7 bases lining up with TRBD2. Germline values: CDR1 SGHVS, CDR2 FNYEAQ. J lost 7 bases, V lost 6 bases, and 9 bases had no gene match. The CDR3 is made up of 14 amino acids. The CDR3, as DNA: TGTGCCAGCAGGGGTCCGGGACTATGGAATGAGCAGTTCTTC. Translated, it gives CASRGPGLWNEQFF.

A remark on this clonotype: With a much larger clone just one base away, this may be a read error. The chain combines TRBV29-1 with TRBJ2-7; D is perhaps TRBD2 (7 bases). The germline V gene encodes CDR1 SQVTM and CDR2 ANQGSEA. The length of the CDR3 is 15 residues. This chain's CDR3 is CSVEGWEGGIYEQCF. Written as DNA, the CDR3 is TGCAGCGTTGAAGGATGGGAGGGGGGAATCTACGAGCAGTGCTTC.

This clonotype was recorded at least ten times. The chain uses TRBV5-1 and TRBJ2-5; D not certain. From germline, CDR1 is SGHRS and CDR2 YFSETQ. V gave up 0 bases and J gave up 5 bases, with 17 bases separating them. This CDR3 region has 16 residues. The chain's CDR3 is CASSLVGVSSQETQYF. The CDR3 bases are TGCGCCAGCAGCTTGGTTGGGGTTTCTTCGCAGGAGACCCAGTACTTC. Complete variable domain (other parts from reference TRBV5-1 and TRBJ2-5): KAGVTQTPRYLIKTRGQQVTLSCSPISGHRSVSWYQQTPGQGLQFLFEYFSETQRNKGNFPGRFSGRQFSNSRSEMNVSTLELGDSALYLCASSLVGVSSQETQYFGPGTRLLVL.

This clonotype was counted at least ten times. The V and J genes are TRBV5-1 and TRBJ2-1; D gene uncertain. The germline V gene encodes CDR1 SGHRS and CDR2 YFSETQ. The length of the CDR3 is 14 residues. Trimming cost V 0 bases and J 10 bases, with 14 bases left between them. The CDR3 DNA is TGCGCCAGCAGCTTGGAAGGGCATGGAATCGAGCAGTTCTTC. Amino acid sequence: CASSLEGHGIEQFF.

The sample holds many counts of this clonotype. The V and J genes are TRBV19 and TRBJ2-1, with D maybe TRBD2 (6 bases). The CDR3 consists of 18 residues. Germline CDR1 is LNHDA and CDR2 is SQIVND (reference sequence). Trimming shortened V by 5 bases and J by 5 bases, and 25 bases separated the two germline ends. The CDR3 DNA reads TGTGCCAGTAGTCTAGGGTGGCGCGGGAAGAGAGAGGACAATGAGCAGTTCTTC. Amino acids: CASSLGWRGKREDNEQFF.

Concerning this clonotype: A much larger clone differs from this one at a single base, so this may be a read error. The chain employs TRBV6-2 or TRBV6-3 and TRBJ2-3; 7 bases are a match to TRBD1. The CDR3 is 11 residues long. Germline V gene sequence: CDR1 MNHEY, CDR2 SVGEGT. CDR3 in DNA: TGTGCCAGCAGTCACGGACAGGTCGAGTGTTTT. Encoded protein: CASSHGQVECF.

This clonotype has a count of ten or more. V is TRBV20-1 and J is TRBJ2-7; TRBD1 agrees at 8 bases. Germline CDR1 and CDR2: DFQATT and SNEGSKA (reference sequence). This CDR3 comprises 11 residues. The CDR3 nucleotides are TGCAGCTCGACAGGGGTGGGGGAGCAGTACTTC. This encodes CSSTGVGEQYF.

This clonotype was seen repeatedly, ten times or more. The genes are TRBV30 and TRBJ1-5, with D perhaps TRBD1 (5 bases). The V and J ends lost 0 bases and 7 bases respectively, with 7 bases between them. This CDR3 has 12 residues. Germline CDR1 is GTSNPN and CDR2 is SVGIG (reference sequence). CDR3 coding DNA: TGTGCCTGGAGTGTGTGGGGCCAGCCCCAGCATTTT. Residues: CAWSVWGQPQHF.